Below are 29 T cell receptor beta chains sequenced from a single sample in a study of cytomegalovirus exposure and HLA in healthy donors. PCR primers comprised 60 Vbeta and 13 Jbeta primers. Sequencing was performed with immunoSEQ multiplex PCR; in TCRdb, only in-frame clones are kept and a portion is missing. The repertoire holds about 200,000 clones, with roughly 83% as singletons. The sequenced sample was PBMCs. The receptors shown here come from a male donor in good health and CMV-seropositive.

The chain has TRBV30 and TRBJ2-7; possibly TRBD2 for D (6 bases). Germline loops: CDR1 GTSNPN, CDR2 SVGIG (reference sequence). With 2 bases removed from V and 1 base from J, the gap between germline ends came to 12 bases. CDR3 length: 14 amino acids. The CDR3 protein is CAWSRSGISYEQYF. The CDR3 region has the DNA TGTGCCTGGAGTCGTAGCGGCATTTCCTACGAGCAGTACTTC.

The chain couples TRBV5-1 to TRBJ2-7; 8 bases fit TRBD1. Germline-derived CDR1 and CDR2 are SGHRS and YFSETQ. Trimming took 4 bases from V and 0 from J; bases not matched to a gene: 3. There are 14 residues in the CDR3. CDR3 amino acids: CASSLGQVSYEQYF. CDR3 nucleotides: TGCGCCAGCAGCCTGGGACAGGTCTCCTACGAGCAGTACTTC.

This chain joins TRBV5-6 and TRBJ2-3; 7 nucleotides line up with TRBD2. This CDR3 comprises 16 residues. Per germline, CDR1 SGHDT and CDR2 YYEEEE. The V and J ends lost 3 bases and 6 bases, in that order; junction bases with no gene match: 13. The CDR3 loop is CASSWGLPTPRDTQYF. The CDR3 DNA follows: TGTGCCAGCAGCTGGGGACTACCCACGCCACGGGATACGCAGTATTTT.

This sequence joins TRBV18 and TRBJ2-3; 12 nucleotides line up with TRBD2. The CDR3 is 17 amino acids. V lost 2 bases, J lost 0 bases, and 3 bases stayed unmatched. CDR1 is KGHSH, CDR2 LQKENI, per germline. The DNA of the CDR3 is TGTGCCAGCTCACCAGGACTAGCGGGGTCTAGCACAGATACGCAGTATTTT. Translated: CASSPGLAGSSTDTQYF.

This clone was seen a few times. The rearrangement uses TRBV5-3 and TRBJ2-2; 11 bases fit TRBD2. TRBV5-3 is an open reading frame whose function is uncertain. J was trimmed by 4 bases and V by 7 bases; bases with no gene match: 12. This CDR3 has 17 amino acids. The CDR3 bases are TGTGCCAGATCCCTGCGCGCTCTAGCGGGGGGCACCGGGGAGCTGTTTTTT. Translating it yields CARSLRALAGGTGELFF.

The gene calls are TRBV18 and TRBJ1-5; D call uncertain. The length of the CDR3 is 13 residues. Germline CDR1 and CDR2: KGHSH and LQKENI. Trimming took off 2 bases at V and 4 bases at J, with 6 bases between the two ends. Written as DNA, the CDR3 is TGTGCCAGCTCACCAGCGGGGAATCAGCCCCAGCATTTT. Translation: CASSPAGNQPQHF.

The J gene is TRBJ1-1, the V gene TRBV7-3; TRBD1 matches 10 bases. The junction had 10 bases not matched to a gene; V was cut back by 5 bases and J by 10 bases. Germline values: CDR1 SGHTA, CDR2 FQGTGA. The CDR3 runs to 14 residues. The CDR3 loop reads CASSPSGQGGGAFF. In DNA form, the CDR3 reads TGTGCCAGCAGCCCTTCCGGACAGGGGGGGGGAGCTTTCTTT.

This chain connects TRBV19 to TRBJ2-2, with D unresolved. This CDR3 is built from 14 residues. The germline CDR1 and CDR2 sequences are LNHDA and SQIVND (reference sequence). V shed 3 bases and J shed 1 base, with 6 bases lying between them. CDR3 DNA sequence: TGTGCCAGTAGTATTTCCAGGAACACCGGGGAGCTGTTTTTT. Its translation: CASSISRNTGELFF.

In the case of this clone: One end of the junction fails to match germline, which may point to a read error. The gene calls are TRBV27 and TRBJ2-3, with 8 bases fitting TRBD2. The CDR3 extends over 16 amino acids. CDR1 is MNHEY, CDR2 SMNVEV, per germline (reference sequence). Written as DNA, the CDR3 is TGTGCCAGCAGTATATCCGGGACTAGAAAGACAGATACGCAGTATTTT. This encodes CASSISGTRKTDTQYF.

The rearrangement uses TRBV6-1 and TRBJ1-5, with D possibly TRBD1 on 5 matching bases. Trimming pared 2 bases from V and 4 bases from J, leaving 12 bases between. Germline lookup yields CDR1 MNHNS and CDR2 SASEGT. The CDR3 is made up of 15 amino acids. CDR3 nucleotides: TGTGCCAGCAGTGAAATGGGCGGGGCAAATCAGCCCCAGCATTTT. Residues: CASSEMGGANQPQHF.

This sequence joins TRBV9 and TRBJ1-5, with D hard to call. Germline values: CDR1 SGDLS, CDR2 YYNGEE. The CDR3 loop spans 13 amino acids. The germline V and J ends were trimmed by 0 bases and 6 bases, with 7 bases remaining between them. The CDR3 DNA reads TGTGCCAGCAGCGTAGGGTCGGGTCAGCCCCAGCATTTT. As protein: CASSVGSGQPQHF. Drawing the rest from reference TRBV9 and TRBJ1-5, the complete variable domain is DSGVTQTPKHLITATGQRVTLRCSPRSGDLSVYWYQQSLDQGLQFLIQYYNGEERAKGNILERFSAQQFPDLHSELNLSSLELGDSALYFCASSVGSGQPQHFGDGTRLSIL.

This clone has more than one count but fewer than ten. The chain recombines TRBV9 with TRBJ2-1; 8 nucleotides align to TRBD2. V shed 0 bases, J shed 8 bases, and the junction held 13 bases outside the gene matches. CDR1 SGDLS and CDR2 YYNGEE come from the germline V gene. This CDR3 has 17 amino acids. CDR3 residues: CASSVGRFKLAEDEQFF. As DNA, the CDR3 is TGTGCCAGCAGCGTAGGTAGGTTTAAACTAGCGGAGGATGAGCAGTTCTTC.

The chain recombines TRBV5-1 with TRBJ2-2, with D possibly matching TRBD1 (5 bases). The CDR3 runs 13 residues. The V gene lost 4 bases and the J gene lost 6 bases, with 10 bases spanning the gap. Germline assignment: CDR1 SGHRS and CDR2 YFSETQ. The CDR3 DNA follows: TGCGCCAGCAGCGCATACAGGTCCGGGGAGCTGTTTTTT. It is translated as CASSAYRSGELFF.

The CDR3 region has the DNA TGTGCCAGCAGTGAATCGGGTGGGGCGGGAAAAGAGACCCAGTACTTC. Its protein is CASSESGGAGKETQYF. This chain uses TRBV6-1 with TRBJ2-5, with a possible D match to TRBD2 (6 bases). This CDR3 has 16 amino acids. The V end lost 2 bases, the J end lost 3 bases, and 16 bases lay between the germline ends. Germline CDR1 and CDR2: MNHNS and SASEGT.

V is TRBV4-1 and J is TRBJ1-1; TRBD1 matches 7 bases. Germline V gene data show CDR1 as MGHRA and CDR2 as YSYEKL. V lost 4 bases and J lost 0; bases outside the gene matches: 8. CDR3 length equals 16 residues. As DNA, the CDR3 is TGCGCCAGCAGCCGCGGGGACAGCCTCATGAACACTGAAGCTTTCTTT. Protein product: CASSRGDSLMNTEAFF.

The CDR3: CASSVVGVMETQYF. Here the CDR3 DNA reads TGTGCCAGCAGCGTAGTAGGGGTGATGGAGACCCAGTACTTC. The rearrangement uses TRBV9 and TRBJ2-5, with D perhaps TRBD1 (5 bases). V lost 0 bases and J lost 5, with 11 bases in between. Germline V CDR1 and CDR2: SGDLS, YYNGEE. The CDR3 loop spans 14 amino acids.

The V call is TRBV7-2, the J call TRBJ2-5; D may be TRBD2 (5 bases). V lost 2 bases to trimming and J lost 4 bases, with 17 bases between them. CDR3 size: 16 residues. Germline CDR1 SGHTA, CDR2 FQGNSA. The CDR3 sequence is CASSLFRGSLTETQYF. CDR3 in DNA: TGTGCCAGCAGCTTATTTCGAGGGAGCCTAACAGAGACCCAGTACTTC.

J is TRBJ1-1 and V is TRBV5-8; the D is unclear. Germline V gene sequence: CDR1 SGHTS, CDR2 YDEGEE. The V end lost 0 bases, the J end lost 0 bases, and 9 bases lay between the germline ends. The CDR3 is 15 residues long. DNA for the CDR3: TGTGCCAGCAGCTTGGCGAGGTGGGTGAACACTGAAGCTTTCTTT. It is translated as CASSLARWVNTEAFF. Complete variable domain (other parts from reference TRBV5-8 and TRBJ1-1): EAGVTQSPTHLIKTRGQQATLRCSPISGHTSVYWYQQALGLGLQFLLWYDEGEERNRGNFPPRFSGRQFPNYSSELNVNALELEDSALYLCASSLARWVNTEAFFGQGTRLTVV.

The chain employs TRBV7-2 and TRBJ2-7; 13 bases agree with TRBD2. This CDR3 contains 15 residues. V was pared by 5 bases and J by 11 bases, with 12 bases of the junction left unmatched. The germline gives CDR1 SGHTA, CDR2 FQGNSA. The CDR3 coding sequence is TGTGCCAGCAGCGCGACCGGGACTAGCGGGGTGGCGGAGTACTTC. The encoded protein is CASSATGTSGVAEYF.

This clone was counted only a few times. J is TRBJ2-1 and V is TRBV19; 13 bases align to TRBD2. This CDR3 region has 15 residues. The V segment lost 7 bases and the J segment 7 bases; nucleotides outside the gene matches: 7. Germline assignment: CDR1 LNHDA and CDR2 SQIVND (reference sequence). The CDR3 reads CASITRTSGRNEQFF. CDR3 DNA sequence: TGTGCCAGTATTACTCGGACTAGCGGGAGAAATGAGCAGTTCTTC.

This chain connects TRBV2 to TRBJ1-5; 11 bases are shared with TRBD1. Germline V gives CDR1 SNHLY, CDR2 FYNNEI. Trimming removed 2 bases from V and 7 bases from J; junction bases left unmatched: 4. The CDR3 contains 15 residues. The CDR3 DNA is TGTGCCAGCAGTGAATGGACAGGGGGCTTACAGCCCCAGCATTTT. The encoded protein is CASSEWTGGLQPQHF.

This clone was seen only a few times. The J gene is TRBJ2-1, the V gene TRBV10-3; D possibly corresponds to TRBD1 (5 bases). V was shortened by 8 bases and J by 5 bases, with 7 bases between the two germline ends. Per germline, CDR1 ENHRY and CDR2 SYGVKD. The CDR3 extends over 11 amino acids. The CDR3 nucleotides read TGTGCCATCCAACAGGACAATGAGCAGTTCTTC. Translation: CAIQQDNEQFF.

The rearrangement uses TRBV7-2 and TRBJ1-5; perhaps TRBD1 as D (6 bases). The germline V gene encodes CDR1 SGHTA and CDR2 FQGNSA. This CDR3 is built from 15 residues. V was trimmed by 1 base and J by 5 bases, leaving 12 bases between them. CDR3 sequence (DNA): TGTGCCAGCAGCTTAGGTGGGACATTAGATCAGCCCCAGCATTTT. Translating it yields CASSLGGTLDQPQHF.

This rearrangement joins TRBV4-3 to TRBJ2-3; TRBD1 might be the D (7 bases). Germline CDR1 reads LGHNA; CDR2 reads YSLEER. The CDR3 sequence is 17 residues long. V was cut by 0 bases and J by 3 bases, with 16 bases left in between. The CDR3 region is CASSQDTGAGGTDTQYF. In nucleotides, the CDR3 is TGCGCCAGCAGCCAAGATACGGGGGCAGGGGGAACAGATACGCAGTATTTT.

A single count supports this clone. This rearrangement joins TRBV6-6 to TRBJ2-1, with 7 bases lining up with TRBD1. In germline, CDR1 is MNHNY, CDR2 SVGAGI (reference sequence). V was pared by 5 bases and J by 0 bases, with 7 bases of the junction left unmatched. This CDR3 is built from 16 residues. The chain's CDR3 is CASSLTDRSSYNEQFF. Here the CDR3 DNA reads TGTGCCAGCAGTCTCACGGACAGGAGCTCCTACAATGAGCAGTTCTTC.

This chain uses TRBV6-6 with TRBJ2-5; 10 positions match TRBD1. The J call may be mistaken, given a closer DNA end match to TRBJ2-7. This CDR3 is built from 15 residues. Germline values: CDR1 MNHNY, CDR2 SVGAGI (reference sequence). The CDR3 reads CASSQPGQGFGEQYF. The CDR3 coding sequence is TGTGCCAGCAGTCAACCGGGACAGGGGTTTGGCGAGCAGTACTTC.

In its sample, this clone was seen once. The chain links TRBV6-6 to TRBJ2-7; the match to TRBD2 covers 12 bases. Trimming removed 6 bases from V and 4 bases from J; junction bases left unmatched: 7. The CDR3 contains 15 residues. Germline V lookup: CDR1 MNHNY, CDR2 SVGAGI (reference sequence). This CDR3 reads CASRHGLAGSYEQYF. The CDR3 DNA is TGTGCCAGCAGACACGGACTAGCGGGGAGTTACGAGCAGTACTTC.

This rearrangement joins TRBV13 to TRBJ2-7, with 7 bases fitting TRBD2. Germline CDR1 PRHDT, CDR2 FYEKMQ (reference sequence). CDR3 length equals 15 residues. The V and J ends lost 1 base and 3 bases, in that order; junction bases with no gene match: 6. The CDR3: CASSLVAGDRYEQYF. In DNA form, the CDR3 reads TGTGCCAGCAGCTTAGTTGCGGGAGACCGCTACGAGCAGTACTTC.

CDR3 loop: CASSLGNGPGYEQYF. CDR3 nucleotide sequence: TGTGCCAGCAGCTTAGGAAACGGGCCGGGGTACGAGCAGTACTTC. The chain carries TRBV7-2 and TRBJ2-7; D might be TRBD2 (5 bases). Trimming stripped 1 base from V and 4 bases from J, with 14 bases between. The CDR3 spans 15 residues. The germline V gene has CDR1 SGHTA and CDR2 FQGNSA.